This T cell receptor (beta chain) was sequenced for a study of beta chain features in type 1 diabetes. One heparinised blood draw, averaging about 100 mL, came from each donor. By way of CD45RO/CCR7/CD25/CD127/CD95/CD27, the CD4+ regulatory, stem cell-like memory, central memory and naive cells were sorted. Study observations and caveats: Moderate but significant shortening of TCRB CDR3s was recorded in all four CD4+ subsets from Type 1 diabetes patients. Patients' naive, central memory and Treg TCRB repertoires seemed closer to one another than those of healthy donors. Overrepresentation of cells with high TCR expression could result from cDNA sequencing.

Expressed TCRB transcripts were sequenced, since all the RNA that had been isolated was reverse transcribed. The method was immunoSEQ multiplex PCR; TCRdb's version includes in-frame clones alone and lacks a portion of them. The sample holds under 300,000 clones, around 24% seen once. The CDR3 sequence is 15 residues long. CDR1 and CDR2 (germline): MDHEN, SYDVKM. Trimming took 2 bases from V and 8 from J; bases not matched to a gene: 9. In the case of this clone: The antigen is undetermined.

The clonotype originates from a young woman with type 1 diabetes. The chain combines TRBV28 with TRBJ2-1; TRBD2 matches at 7 bases. The sample was naive CD4+ T cells from blood. CDR3 DNA: TGTGCCAGCAGTTTAGCGGGAGCTGACTCGGATGAGCAGTTCTTC. Translated: CASSLAGADSDEQFF.